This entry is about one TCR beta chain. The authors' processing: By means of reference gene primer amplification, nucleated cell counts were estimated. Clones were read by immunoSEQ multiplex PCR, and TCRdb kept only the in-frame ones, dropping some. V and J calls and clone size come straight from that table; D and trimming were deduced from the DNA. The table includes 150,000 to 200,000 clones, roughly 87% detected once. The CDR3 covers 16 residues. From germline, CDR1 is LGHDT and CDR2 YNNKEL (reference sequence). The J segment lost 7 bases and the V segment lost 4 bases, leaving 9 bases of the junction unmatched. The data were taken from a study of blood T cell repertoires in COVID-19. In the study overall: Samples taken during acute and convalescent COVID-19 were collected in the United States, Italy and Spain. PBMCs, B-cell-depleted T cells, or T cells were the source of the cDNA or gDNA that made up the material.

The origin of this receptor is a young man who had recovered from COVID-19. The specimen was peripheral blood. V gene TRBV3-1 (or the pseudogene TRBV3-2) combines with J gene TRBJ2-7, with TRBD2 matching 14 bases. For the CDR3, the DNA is TGTGCCAGCAGCCTGGGACTAGCGGGAGCTGTAGGTGAGCAGTACTTC. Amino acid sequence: CASSLGLAGAVGEQYF.